The 16 T cell receptor beta chains below all came from one sample that was sequenced in a study of blood T cell repertoires in COVID-19. Some clones are missing from TCRdb's copy, which holds only in-frame ones; the method was immunoSEQ multiplex PCR. Of 120,000 to 150,000 clones listed, more than 65% were seen once; the top ten hold over 7%. Sample: peripheral blood. Every receptor here comes from a human donor in a cohort sampled during active COVID-19.

The chain joins TRBV7-9 to TRBJ2-1; the D is unclear. The V and J ends lost 2 bases and 0 bases respectively, with 17 bases between them. CDR1 is SEHNR and CDR2 is FQNEAQ in the germline V gene (reference sequence). CDR3 length equals 18 residues. The CDR3 loop is CASSLLRGFPSSYNEQFF. The CDR3 DNA is TGTGCCAGCAGCTTATTGCGCGGTTTTCCGAGCTCCTACAATGAGCAGTTCTTC.

The chain links TRBV2 to TRBJ2-5, with TRBD1 identical over 7 bases. V gave up 5 bases and J gave up 2 bases; unmatched junction bases: 5. CDR1 is SNHLY and CDR2 is FYNNEI in the germline V gene. CDR3 size: 14 residues. The CDR3 loop is CASSNNRGQETQYF. For the CDR3, the DNA is TGTGCCAGCAGTAATAACAGGGGTCAAGAGACCCAGTACTTC. The full variable domain, in which reference TRBV2 and TRBJ2-5 provide the parts outside the CDR3, is EPEVTQTPSHQVTQMGQEVILRCVPISNHLYFYWYRQILGQKVEFLVSFYNNEISEKSEIFDDQFSVERPDGSNFTLKIRSTKLEDSAMYFCASSNNRGQETQYFGPGTRLLVL.

V gene TRBV7-9 combines with J gene TRBJ2-1; 8 nucleotides line up with TRBD1. V dropped 5 bases and J dropped 5; count of bases not matched to a gene: 17. The CDR3 covers 18 residues. Germline V gives CDR1 SEHNR, CDR2 FQNEAQ (reference sequence). The CDR3: CASSLTKVHRGVDNEQFF. In DNA form, the CDR3 reads TGTGCCAGCAGCCTAACCAAAGTACACAGGGGGGTCGACAATGAGCAGTTCTTC.

The chain links TRBV13 to TRBJ2-7, with a possible D match to TRBD2 (6 bases). The V end was cut by 4 bases, the J end by 2 bases, with 12 bases between. CDR1 PRHDT and CDR2 FYEKMQ come from the germline V gene (reference sequence). The CDR3 loop spans 14 amino acids. For the CDR3, the DNA is TGTGCCAGCAGCTCCGGGACTCCGACCTACGAGCAGTACTTC. This translates into CASSSGTPTYEQYF.

J is TRBJ2-2 and V is TRBV5-1; 7 bases fit TRBD1. Germline V gene data show CDR1 as SGHRS and CDR2 as YFSETQ. J was trimmed by 4 bases and V by 0 bases; bases with no gene match: 6. The CDR3 is 16 residues long. The CDR3 sequence: CASSLAQGHGTGELFF. The CDR3 DNA is TGCGCCAGCAGCTTGGCACAGGGGCACGGCACCGGGGAGCTGTTTTTT. Filled out from reference TRBV5-1 and TRBJ2-2, the complete variable domain reads KAGVTQTPRYLIKTRGQQVTLSCSPISGHRSVSWYQQTPGQGLQFLFEYFSETQRNKGNFPGRFSGRQFSNSRSEMNVSTLELGDSALYLCASSLAQGHGTGELFFGEGSRLTVL.

The chain has TRBV20-1 and TRBJ1-5; D is undetermined. There are 13 residues in the CDR3. The V end was cut by 3 bases, the J end by 7 bases, with 13 bases between. CDR1 is DFQATT and CDR2 is SNEGSKA in the germline V gene (reference sequence). CDR3 protein: CSASGGPGQPQHF. CDR3 DNA: TGCAGTGCTAGTGGAGGGCCAGGCCAGCCCCAGCATTTT.

The genes are TRBV19 and TRBJ1-6, with TRBD1 matching 7 bases. The CDR3 sequence is 14 residues long. The germline V gene encodes CDR1 LNHDA and CDR2 SQIVND (reference sequence). Germline trimming cut 10 bases from V and 9 bases from J; bases unmatched to any gene: 12. In DNA, the CDR3 is TGTGCCACCACTGCCGGGACAGATCCTTCACCCCTCCACTTT. It encodes CATTAGTDPSPLHF.

The chain employs TRBV7-2 and TRBJ1-5, with 9 bases that match TRBD1. Germline CDR1 is SGHTA and CDR2 is FQGNSA. The J segment lost 2 bases and the V segment lost 5 bases, leaving 7 bases of the junction unmatched. The CDR3 has 16 amino acids. The CDR3: CASSPGTGFGNQPQHF. Here the CDR3 DNA reads TGTGCCAGCAGCCCAGGGACAGGGTTCGGCAATCAGCCCCAGCATTTT.

The J gene is TRBJ2-3, the V gene TRBV9; 14 positions match TRBD2. With 2 bases clipped from V and 1 base from J, the junction kept 6 bases outside the gene matches. Germline V gene lookup returns CDR1 SGDLS and CDR2 YYNGEE. The CDR3 length is 18 residues. The CDR3 DNA follows: TGTGCCAGCAGCGTGTCGACTAGCGGGGGGGCCGGCACAGATACGCAGTATTTT. Its translation is CASSVSTSGGAGTDTQYF.

The DNA for the CDR3 is TGTGCCAGCAGCCCCGGGACAGGGGGCACCTACGAGCAGTACTTC. Translation gives CASSPGTGGTYEQYF. This chain joins TRBV11-3 and TRBJ2-7; TRBD1 matches at 12 bases. Germline V CDR1 and CDR2: SGHNT, YENEEA. Unmatched junction bases numbered 4, after V lost 5 bases and J lost 2 bases. The CDR3 consists of 15 residues.

The rearrangement links TRBV27 to TRBJ2-3; 9 bases are a match to TRBD1. CDR3 size: 15 residues. With 0 bases clipped from V and 4 bases from J, the junction kept 2 bases outside the gene matches. Germline CDR1 reads MNHEY; CDR2 reads SMNVEV (reference sequence). CDR3 sequence reads: CASSLSGTGSDTQYF. The DNA for the CDR3 is TGTGCCAGCAGTTTATCCGGGACAGGGTCAGATACGCAGTATTTT.

The chain employs TRBV5-6 and TRBJ2-5; the match to TRBD2 covers 8 bases. V dropped 2 bases and J dropped 4; count of bases not matched to a gene: 4. The CDR3 sequence is 14 residues long. Per germline, CDR1 SGHDT and CDR2 YYEEEE. As DNA, the CDR3 is TGTGCCAGCAGCTTCCGGGGGGGCAGAGAGACCCAGTACTTC. This gives the protein CASSFRGGRETQYF.

J is TRBJ1-1 and V is TRBV29-1, with TRBD1 matching 8 bases. With V trimmed by 8 bases and J by 4 bases, 12 bases remained unmatched. The CDR3 length is 14 residues. Germline assignment: CDR1 SQVTM and CDR2 ANQGSEA. The CDR3 is CSTRTRQGSTEAFF. The CDR3 coding sequence is TGCAGCACCCGAACACGACAGGGGAGCACTGAAGCTTTCTTT. Drawing the rest from reference TRBV29-1 and TRBJ1-1, the complete variable domain is SAVISQKPSRDICQRGTSLTIQCQVDSQVTMMFWYRQQPGQSLTLIATANQGSEATYESGFVIDKFPISRPNLTFSTLTVSNMSPEDSSIYLCSTRTRQGSTEAFFGQGTRLTVV.

As DNA, the CDR3 is TGTGCCAGCAGTGACAGGGGGATAGACGAGCAGTACTTC. Translating gives CASSDRGIDEQYF. The V and J genes are TRBV28 and TRBJ2-7; 9 bases line up with TRBD1. The CDR3 spans 13 residues. CDR1 MDHEN and CDR2 SYDVKM come from the germline V gene. V lost 5 bases, J lost 5 bases, and 4 bases stayed unmatched.

As concerns this clone: This CDR3 is also generated by other DNA sequences in the sample. This chain joins TRBV18 and TRBJ1-1; D remains ambiguous. Germline CDR1 KGHSH, CDR2 LQKENI. Trimming cost V 3 bases and J 2 bases, with 7 bases left between them. There are 13 residues in the CDR3. CDR3 bases: TGTGCCAGCTCACCCGCCGGTAACACTGAAGCTTTCTTT. Protein product: CASSPAGNTEAFF.

This chain connects TRBV6-5 to TRBJ1-2; D gene ambiguous. Germline loops: CDR1 MNHEY, CDR2 SVGAGI. The CDR3 sequence is 15 residues long. V was trimmed by 8 bases and J by 0 bases, leaving 16 bases between them. The CDR3 reads CASYPPGSPNYGYTF. Here the CDR3 DNA reads TGTGCCAGCTACCCCCCGGGGTCTCCTAACTATGGCTACACCTTC.